This is a list of T cell receptor beta chains from one sample in a study of blood T cell repertoires in COVID-19. Assay: immunoSEQ multiplex PCR; the TCRdb copy retains only in-frame clones and omits some. The sample has about 200,000 clones, 92% seen once. The sequencing input was peripheral blood. These receptors all come from a man aged 55 to 70 with COVID-19, enrolled during active disease. CDR3s include the opening cysteine and the closing phenylalanine or tryptophan. D genes are given only for firm matches.

d_call: TRBD1
j_call: TRBJ1-2
v_call: TRBV3-1/TRBV3-2
cdr3_aa: CASSPGQGAGANYGYTF

d_call: .
j_call: TRBJ1-2
v_call: TRBV7-8
cdr3_aa: CASSFAFREDYGYTF

d_call: TRBD1
j_call: TRBJ2-7
v_call: TRBV28
cdr3_aa: CASSIPGQGSREQYF

d_call: TRBD1
j_call: TRBJ2-1
v_call: TRBV5-1
cdr3_aa: CASSSRTGGDEQFF

d_call: TRBD1
j_call: TRBJ1-2
v_call: TRBV18
cdr3_aa: CASSPQTGGDYGYTF

d_call: .
j_call: TRBJ2-1
v_call: TRBV19
cdr3_aa: CASTDSLTYNEQFF

d_call: TRBD1
j_call: TRBJ1-2
v_call: TRBV5-4
cdr3_aa: CASSPGTGDGYTF

d_call: TRBD1
j_call: TRBJ1-1
v_call: TRBV3-1/TRBV3-2
cdr3_aa: CASSRTGPTEAFF

d_call: TRBD1
j_call: TRBJ1-4
v_call: TRBV19
cdr3_aa: CASSIAVGTGENEKLFF

d_call: TRBD2
j_call: TRBJ2-2
v_call: TRBV24-1
cdr3_aa: CATSDPGTSGRGGELFF

d_call: .
j_call: TRBJ2-7
v_call: TRBV19
cdr3_aa: CASSLGAPPLHF

d_call: .
j_call: TRBJ2-1
v_call: TRBV3-1/TRBV3-2
cdr3_aa: CASSQAGSYNEQFF

d_call: TRBD1
j_call: TRBJ1-1
v_call: TRBV4-2
cdr3_aa: CASSQVGDREAFF

d_call: TRBD2
j_call: TRBJ2-3
v_call: TRBV28
cdr3_aa: CASNRGKVSGGRGDTQYF

d_call: .
j_call: TRBJ2-7
v_call: TRBV21-1
cdr3_aa: CASTPRTGKPYEQYF

d_call: .
j_call: TRBJ2-2
v_call: TRBV7-7
cdr3_aa: CASSLLASRGTGELFF

d_call: TRBD2
j_call: TRBJ2-3
v_call: TRBV3-1/TRBV3-2
cdr3_aa: CASSPGTSGRTDTQYF

d_call: .
j_call: TRBJ2-2
v_call: TRBV25-1
cdr3_aa: CASSGTGRAWNTGELFF

d_call: .
j_call: TRBJ1-6
v_call: TRBV30
cdr3_aa: CAWRRTGTGSPLHF

d_call: .
j_call: TRBJ2-5
v_call: TRBV15
cdr3_aa: CATSRGSNSLQETQYF

d_call: TRBD2
j_call: TRBJ2-1
v_call: TRBV2
cdr3_aa: CASSDFTSGRAGNRPFF

d_call: .
j_call: TRBJ1-1
v_call: TRBV11-2
cdr3_aa: CASSLQGTEAFF

d_call: .
j_call: TRBJ2-7
v_call: TRBV3-1/TRBV3-2
cdr3_aa: CASSQPGDEQYF

d_call: .
j_call: TRBJ1-1
v_call: TRBV18
cdr3_aa: CASSAREGVNTEAFF

d_call: TRBD1
j_call: TRBJ1-5
v_call: TRBV5-4
cdr3_aa: CASSLGGGTGGNQPQHF

d_call: .
j_call: TRBJ2-2
v_call: TRBV11-3
cdr3_aa: CASSLTGTGELFF

d_call: TRBD1
j_call: TRBJ2-6
v_call: TRBV19
cdr3_aa: CASSPRDRASGANVLTF

d_call: .
j_call: TRBJ1-2
v_call: TRBV5-5
cdr3_aa: CASSPRHSNYGYTF

d_call: .
j_call: TRBJ1-6
v_call: TRBV5-6
cdr3_aa: CASSLKFGQTF

d_call: .
j_call: TRBJ2-1
v_call: TRBV24-1
cdr3_aa: CATSDGMTSQGDNEQFF

d_call: .
j_call: TRBJ1-1
v_call: TRBV5-1
cdr3_aa: CASRRGTDTEAFF

d_call: .
j_call: TRBJ2-5
v_call: TRBV2
cdr3_aa: CASSVGETQYF

d_call: TRBD1
j_call: TRBJ1-1
v_call: TRBV11-2
cdr3_aa: CASSSGQGISEAFF

d_call: .
j_call: TRBJ2-7
v_call: TRBV5-8
cdr3_aa: CANTRGYGGEQYF

d_call: TRBD1
j_call: TRBJ1-2
v_call: TRBV12-3/TRBV12-4
cdr3_aa: CASTLGQGAGYTF

d_call: TRBD1
j_call: TRBJ2-5
v_call: TRBV4-3
cdr3_aa: CASSQGFTDRGKETQYF

d_call: .
j_call: TRBJ2-7
v_call: TRBV2
cdr3_aa: CASSENRVLGEQYF

d_call: TRBD2
j_call: TRBJ2-3
v_call: TRBV4-2
cdr3_aa: CASSQDIGLAGASDTQYF

d_call: .
j_call: TRBJ2-2
v_call: TRBV5-4
cdr3_aa: CASSSDGENTGELFF

d_call: .
j_call: TRBJ1-6
v_call: TRBV5-4
cdr3_aa: CASSLAPGFNSPLHF

d_call: TRBD1
j_call: TRBJ1-6
v_call: TRBV28
cdr3_aa: CATLGQAAGDYNSPLHF

d_call: .
j_call: TRBJ1-1
v_call: TRBV18
cdr3_aa: CASSPVQGTEAFF

d_call: TRBD2
j_call: TRBJ2-7
v_call: TRBV6-1
cdr3_aa: CASSEPMREGLGQYF